This TCR beta chain appears in the sequencing data of a study of immune heterogeneity within non-small cell lung tumors. Findings and limits, study-wide: Recurring identical dominant CDR3 beta clonotypes were observed across tumor sites within a patient, together with site-unique high-frequency clones. Different patients shared few of their high-frequency T-cell receptor beta clonotypes.

J was trimmed by 7 bases and V by 0 bases; bases with no gene match: 5. The germline V gene has CDR1 LGHNA and CDR2 YNFKEQ. The CDR3 consists of 15 residues. As to this clonotype: Its antigen remains unidentified.

Multiplex PCR amplified the TCR beta CDR3 region. Its first round ran for approximately 10 cycles with 32 V and 13 J primers. TCRdb used MiXCR to reprocess the multiplex PCR reads, holding one entry per CDR3 protein. The sample shows fewer than 5,500 distinct CDR3 sequences, less than 30% of them seen only once. For each sample, template was approximately 0.6 ug of bulk tumor genomic DNA. Multiple widely separated biopsies were taken from each primary tumor at surgery. Newly diagnosed with untreated non-small cell lung cancer, the patients underwent curative surgery. Each donor was a newly diagnosed non-small cell lung cancer patient undergoing surgery with curative intent.

This clonotype originated in a man between 60 and 75 years old with non-small cell lung cancer. The V and J genes are TRBV4-2 and TRBJ2-7, with 11 bases identical to TRBD2. Sample: lung tumor tissue. The CDR3 region has the DNA TGTGCCAGCAGCCAAGAATCAGGACTAGCGGGTGAGCAGTACTTC. Translation gives CASSQESGLAGEQYF.